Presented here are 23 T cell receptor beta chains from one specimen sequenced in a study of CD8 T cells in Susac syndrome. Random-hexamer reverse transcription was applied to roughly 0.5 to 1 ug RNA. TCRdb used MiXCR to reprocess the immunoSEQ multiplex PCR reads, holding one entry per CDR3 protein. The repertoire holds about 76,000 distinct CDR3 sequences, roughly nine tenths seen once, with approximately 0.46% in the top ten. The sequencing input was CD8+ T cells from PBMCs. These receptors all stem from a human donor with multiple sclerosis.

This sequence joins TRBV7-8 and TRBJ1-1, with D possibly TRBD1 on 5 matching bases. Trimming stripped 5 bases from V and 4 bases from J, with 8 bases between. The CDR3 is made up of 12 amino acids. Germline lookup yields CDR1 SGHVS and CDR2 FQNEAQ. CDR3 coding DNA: TGTGCCAGCAGCGGGGGGAGCACTGAAGCTTTCTTT. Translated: CASSGGSTEAFF.

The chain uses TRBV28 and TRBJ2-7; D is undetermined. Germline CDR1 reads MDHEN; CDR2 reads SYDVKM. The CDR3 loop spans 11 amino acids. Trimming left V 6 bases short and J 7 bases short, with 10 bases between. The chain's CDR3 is CASSPTTEQYF. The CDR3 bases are TGTGCCAGCAGCCCGACGACGGAGCAGTACTTC. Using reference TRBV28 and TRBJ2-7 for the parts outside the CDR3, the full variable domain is DVKVTQSSRYLVKRTGEKVFLECVQDMDHENMFWYRQDPGLGLRLIYFSYDVKMKEKGDIPEGYSVSREKKERFSLILESASTNQTSMYLCASSPTTEQYFGPGTRLTVT.

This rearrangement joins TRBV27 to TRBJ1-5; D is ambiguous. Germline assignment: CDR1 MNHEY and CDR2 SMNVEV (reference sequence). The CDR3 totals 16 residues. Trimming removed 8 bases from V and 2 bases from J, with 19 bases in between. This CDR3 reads CASREVATEGNQPQHF. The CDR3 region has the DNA TGTGCCAGCCGGGAAGTGGCCACGGAAGGCAATCAGCCCCAGCATTTT.

Here the CDR3 DNA reads TGTGCCAGCAGTTCCTACAGGGTTAATCAGCCCCAGCATTTT. It is translated as CASSSYRVNQPQHF. The genes are TRBV28 and TRBJ1-5; D might be TRBD1 (6 bases). The CDR3 contains 14 residues. V lost 4 bases, J lost 4 bases, and 11 bases lay in between. Germline lookup yields CDR1 MDHEN and CDR2 SYDVKM.

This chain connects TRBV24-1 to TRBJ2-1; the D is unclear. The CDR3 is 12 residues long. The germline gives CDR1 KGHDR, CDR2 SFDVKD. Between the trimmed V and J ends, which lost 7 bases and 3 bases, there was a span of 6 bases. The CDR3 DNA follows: TGTGCCACCAGCCGGAGCTACAATGAGCAGTTCTTC. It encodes CATSRSYNEQFF.

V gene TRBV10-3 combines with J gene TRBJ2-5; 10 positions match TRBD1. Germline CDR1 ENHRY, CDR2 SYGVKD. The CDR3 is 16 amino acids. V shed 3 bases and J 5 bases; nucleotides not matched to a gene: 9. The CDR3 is CAISDIDRGLRETQYF. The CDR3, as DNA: TGTGCCATCAGTGACATTGACAGGGGGCTCAGGGAGACCCAGTACTTC.

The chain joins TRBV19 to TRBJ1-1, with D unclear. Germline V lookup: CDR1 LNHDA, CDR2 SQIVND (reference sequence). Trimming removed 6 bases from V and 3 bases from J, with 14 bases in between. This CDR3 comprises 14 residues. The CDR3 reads CASSPIGSDTEAFF. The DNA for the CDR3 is TGTGCCAGTAGCCCCATTGGGAGCGACACTGAAGCTTTCTTT.

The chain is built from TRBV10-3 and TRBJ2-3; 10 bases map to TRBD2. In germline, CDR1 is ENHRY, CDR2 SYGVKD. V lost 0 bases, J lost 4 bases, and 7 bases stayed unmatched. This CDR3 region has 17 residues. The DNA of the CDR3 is TGTGCCATCAGTGAGTCGTGGAGCGGGGGGGCCTCAGATACGCAGTATTTT. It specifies CAISESWSGGASDTQYF.

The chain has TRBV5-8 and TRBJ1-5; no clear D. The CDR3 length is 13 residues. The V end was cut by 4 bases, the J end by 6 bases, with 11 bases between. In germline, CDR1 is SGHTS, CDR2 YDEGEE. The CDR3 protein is CASSPGRIQPQHF. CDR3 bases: TGTGCCAGCAGCCCCGGACGAATTCAGCCCCAGCATTTT.

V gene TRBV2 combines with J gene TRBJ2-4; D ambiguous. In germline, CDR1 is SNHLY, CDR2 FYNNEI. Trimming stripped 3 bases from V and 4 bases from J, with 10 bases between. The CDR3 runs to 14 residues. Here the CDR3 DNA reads TGTGCCAGCAGTGACCACTTAGGGAAAAACATTCAGTACTTC. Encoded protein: CASSDHLGKNIQYF.

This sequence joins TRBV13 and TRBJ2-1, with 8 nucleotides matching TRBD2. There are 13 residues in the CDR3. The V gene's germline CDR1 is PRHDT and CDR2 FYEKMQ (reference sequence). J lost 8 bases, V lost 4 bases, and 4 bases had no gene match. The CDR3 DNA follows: TGTGCCAGCAGCTCCACTAGCGGCCATGAGCAGTTCTTC. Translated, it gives CASSSTSGHEQFF.

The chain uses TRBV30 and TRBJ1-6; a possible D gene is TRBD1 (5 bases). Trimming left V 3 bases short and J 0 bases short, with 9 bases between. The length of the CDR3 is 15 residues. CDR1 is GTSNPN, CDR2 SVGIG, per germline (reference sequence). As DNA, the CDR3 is TGTGCCTGGAGGGGGACCAACTCCTATAATTCACCCCTCCACTTT. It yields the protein CAWRGTNSYNSPLHF.

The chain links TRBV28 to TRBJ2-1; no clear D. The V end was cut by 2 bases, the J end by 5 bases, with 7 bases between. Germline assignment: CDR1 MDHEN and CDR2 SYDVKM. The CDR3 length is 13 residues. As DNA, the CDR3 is TGTGCCAGCAGTTTACTAAGGAACAATGAGCAGTTCTTC. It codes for CASSLLRNNEQFF.

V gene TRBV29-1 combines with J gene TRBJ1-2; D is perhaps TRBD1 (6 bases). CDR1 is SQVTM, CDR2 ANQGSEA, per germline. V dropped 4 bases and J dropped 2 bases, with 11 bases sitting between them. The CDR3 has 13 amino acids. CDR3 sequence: CSVAGTPNYGYTF. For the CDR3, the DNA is TGCAGCGTTGCCGGGACACCAAACTATGGCTACACCTTC.

The chain's CDR3 is CASSLFGEQETQYF. The CDR3, as DNA: TGTGCCAGCAGTTTATTCGGGGAACAAGAGACCCAGTACTTC. The V and J genes are TRBV28 and TRBJ2-5, with a tentative D call TRBD2 (5 bases). Germline CDR1 and CDR2: MDHEN and SYDVKM. With 1 base removed from V and 2 bases from J, the gap between germline ends came to 8 bases. The CDR3 length is 14 residues.

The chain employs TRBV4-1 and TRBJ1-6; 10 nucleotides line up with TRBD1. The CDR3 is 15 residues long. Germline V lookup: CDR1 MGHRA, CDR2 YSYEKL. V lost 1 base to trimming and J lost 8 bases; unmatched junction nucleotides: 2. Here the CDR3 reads CASSQVTGGYSPLHF. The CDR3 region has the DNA TGCGCCAGCAGCCAAGTGACAGGGGGCTATTCACCCCTCCACTTT.

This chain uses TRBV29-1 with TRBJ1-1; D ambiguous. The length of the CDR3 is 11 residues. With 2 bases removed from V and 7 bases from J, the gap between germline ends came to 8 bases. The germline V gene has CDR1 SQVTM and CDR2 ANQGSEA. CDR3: CSVEFRYEAFF. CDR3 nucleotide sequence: TGCAGCGTTGAATTCCGCTATGAAGCTTTCTTT.

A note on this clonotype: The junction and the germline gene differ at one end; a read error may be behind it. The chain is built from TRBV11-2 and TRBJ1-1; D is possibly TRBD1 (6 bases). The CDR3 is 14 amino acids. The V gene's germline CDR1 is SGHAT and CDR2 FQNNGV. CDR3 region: CASSSLLGGTEVFF. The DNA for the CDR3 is TGTGCCAGCAGCAGCCTTCTAGGGGGTACTGAAGTTTTCTTT.

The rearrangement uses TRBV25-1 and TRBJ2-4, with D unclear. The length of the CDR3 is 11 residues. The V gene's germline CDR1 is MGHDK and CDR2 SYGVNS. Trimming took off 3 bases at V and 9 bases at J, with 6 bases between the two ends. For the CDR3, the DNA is TGTGCCAGCAGTGACCCACTCATTCAGTACTTC. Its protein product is CASSDPLIQYF.

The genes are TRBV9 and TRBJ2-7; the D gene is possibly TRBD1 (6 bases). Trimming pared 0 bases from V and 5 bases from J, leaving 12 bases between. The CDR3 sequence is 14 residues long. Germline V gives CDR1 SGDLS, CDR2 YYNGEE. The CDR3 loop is CASSVGGGFDEQYF. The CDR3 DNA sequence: TGTGCCAGCAGCGTAGGAGGGGGTTTTGACGAGCAGTACTTC.

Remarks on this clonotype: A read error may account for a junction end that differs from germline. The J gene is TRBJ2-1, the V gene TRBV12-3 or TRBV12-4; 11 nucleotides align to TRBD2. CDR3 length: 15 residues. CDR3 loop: CASSLSTSGSNEQLF. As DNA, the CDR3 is TGTGCCAGCAGTTTAAGCACTAGCGGGAGTAATGAGCAGCTCTTC.

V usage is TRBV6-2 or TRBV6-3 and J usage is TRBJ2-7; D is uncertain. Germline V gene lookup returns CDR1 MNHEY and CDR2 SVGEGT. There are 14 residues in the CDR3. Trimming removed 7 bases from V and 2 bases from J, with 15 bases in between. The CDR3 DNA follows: TGTGCCAGCAATCACCCTACGGGCCCCTACGAGCAGTACTTC. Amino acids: CASNHPTGPYEQYF.

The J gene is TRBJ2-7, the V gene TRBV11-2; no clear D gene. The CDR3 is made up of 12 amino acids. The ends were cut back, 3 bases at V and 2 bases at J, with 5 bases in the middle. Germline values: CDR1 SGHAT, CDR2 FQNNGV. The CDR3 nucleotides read TGTGCCAGCAGCTTGAACCCCTACGAGCAGTACTTC. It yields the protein CASSLNPYEQYF.